The T cell receptor beta chain described here comes from a study of low-dose radiotherapy and immunotherapy resistance in tumors. Study-level information: cDNA synthesis used a TRAV/TRBV-specific primer set for both chains.

TCRs were amplified for around 20 PCR cycles with a constant-region primer and V-primer adapter. TCRdb processed the reads anew with MiXCR; each CDR3 protein has one entry. The sample has under 60,000 distinct CDR3 sequences, around 34% seen once; the top ten hold approximately 7.6%. The sample's time point: after trial treatment. Stated treatment: LDRT plus nivolumab, ipilimumab, low-dose cyclophosphamide and aspirin (RACIN trial). As their treatment, donors received nivolumab, ipilimumab, aspirin, low-dose cyclophosphamide and low-dose radiotherapy. Trimming took off 1 base at V and 6 bases at J, with 12 bases between the two ends. The CDR3 sequence is 14 residues long. Germline CDR1 and CDR2: PRHDT and FYEKMQ (reference sequence).

V usage is TRBV13 and J usage is TRBJ2-5, with D hard to call. The TCR was taken from a male donor with rectosigmoid adenocarcinoma. The sample in question was PBMCs, obtained after low-dose radiotherapy plus immunotherapy. CDR3 region: CASSLAPDGKTQYF. In DNA form, the CDR3 reads TGTGCCAGCAGCTTAGCGCCCGATGGGAAGACCCAGTACTTC.